The clone carrying this T cell receptor (beta chain) has more than one count but fewer than ten. The ends were cut back, 5 bases at V and 3 bases at J, with 10 bases in the middle. The CDR3 has 13 residues. CDR1 and CDR2 (germline): SEHNR, FQNEAQ (reference sequence). Original data processing: Nucleated cell counts were estimated from reference gene primer amplification. TCRdb keeps only in-frame clones here, not all; method: immunoSEQ multiplex PCR. V and J calls and clone size come straight from that table; D and trimming were deduced from the DNA. This table has tens of thousands of clones, over 60% appearing once. This record belongs to a study of blood T cell repertoires in COVID-19. Study-wide background: There were acute and convalescent COVID-19 samples, and they came from the United States, Italy and Spain. T cells, B-cell-depleted T cells, or PBMCs supplied cDNA or gDNA.

This TCR was recovered from a woman aged 80 or over with active or convalescent COVID-19. This chain links TRBV7-9 with TRBJ1-1; D might be TRBD1 (6 bases). Input material: peripheral blood. The CDR3 nucleotides are TGTGCCAGCAGCCCGCAGGGGTACACTGAAGCTTTCTTT. Its protein is CASSPQGYTEAFF. The full variable domain, its missing parts supplied by reference TRBV7-9 and TRBJ1-1, is DTGVSQNPRHKITKRGQNVTFRCDPISEHNRLYWYRQTLGQGPEFLTYFQNEAQLEKSRLLSDRFSAERPKGSFSTLEIQRTEQGDSAMYLCASSPQGYTEAFFGQGTRLTVV.